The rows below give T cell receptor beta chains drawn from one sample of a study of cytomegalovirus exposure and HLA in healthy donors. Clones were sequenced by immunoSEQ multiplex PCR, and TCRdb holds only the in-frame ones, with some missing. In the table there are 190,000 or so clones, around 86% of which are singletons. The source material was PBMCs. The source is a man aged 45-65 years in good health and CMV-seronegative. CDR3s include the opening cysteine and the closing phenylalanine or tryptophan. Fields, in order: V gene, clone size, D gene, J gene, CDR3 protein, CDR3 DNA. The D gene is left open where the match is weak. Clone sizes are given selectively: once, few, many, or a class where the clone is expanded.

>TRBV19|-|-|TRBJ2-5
CASSMVRQETQYF
TGTGCCAGTAGTATGGTCAGGCAAGAGACCCAGTACTTC
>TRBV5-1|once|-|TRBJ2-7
CASREGDEQYF
TGCGCCAGCAGGGAAGGGGACGAGCAGTACTTC
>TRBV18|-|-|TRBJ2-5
CASSPPTLRETQYF
TGTGCCAGCTCACCACCGACCCTGCGGGAGACCCAGTACTTC
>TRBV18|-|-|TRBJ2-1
CASSPPGSASGNEQFF
TGTGCCAGCTCACCTCCGGGATCAGCCTCGGGTAATGAGCAGTTCTTC
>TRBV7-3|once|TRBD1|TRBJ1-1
CANRDSQLNTEALF
TGTGCCAACCGGGACAGTCAGTTGAACACTGAAGCTCTCTTT
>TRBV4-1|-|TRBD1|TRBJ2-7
CASSQDTTGGRLVLF
TGCGCCAGCAGCCAAGATACGACAGGGGGTAGGTTGGTCCTCTTC
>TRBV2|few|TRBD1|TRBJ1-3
CASSEQGAYGNTIYF
TGTGCCAGCAGTGAACAGGGGGCTTATGGAAACACCATATATTTT
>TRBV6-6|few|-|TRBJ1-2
CASRERAEGYTF
TGTGCCAGCAGGGAGAGGGCGGAAGGCTACACCTTC
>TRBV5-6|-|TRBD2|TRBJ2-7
CASSLGSGSSYEQYF
TGTGCCAGCAGCTTGGGTAGCGGGAGCTCCTACGAGCAGTACTTC
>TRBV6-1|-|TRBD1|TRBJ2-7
CASSEWTGRSYEQYF
TGTGCCAGCAGTGAATGGACAGGCCGCTCCTACGAGCAGTACTTC
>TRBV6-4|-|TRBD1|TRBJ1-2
CASSKDREYGYTF
TGTGCCAGCAGTAAGGACAGGGAGTATGGCTACACCTTC
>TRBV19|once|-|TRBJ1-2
CASKSGGSNYGYTF
TGTGCCAGTAAAAGCGGAGGCTCGAACTATGGCTACACCTTC
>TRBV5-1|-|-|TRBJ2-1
CASSVTDTDNEQFF
TGCGCCAGCAGCGTAACGGACACCGACAATGAGCAGTTCTTC
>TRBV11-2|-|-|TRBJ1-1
CASSRQSSDTEAFF
TGTGCCAGCAGTCGACAGTCCTCGGACACTGAAGCTTTCTTT
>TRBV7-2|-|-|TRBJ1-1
CASSLYLNTEAFF
TGTGCCAGCAGCTTATATCTGAACACTGAAGCTTTCTTT
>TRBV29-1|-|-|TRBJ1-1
CSVVSQLNTEAFF
TGCAGCGTTGTTTCACAGTTGAACACTGAAGCTTTCTTT
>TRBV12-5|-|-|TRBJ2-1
CASAWGESSYNEQFF
TGTGCTAGTGCCTGGGGCGAAAGCTCCTACAATGAGCAGTTCTTC
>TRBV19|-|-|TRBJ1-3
CASSTPASSGNTIYF
TGTGCCAGTAGTACCCCCGCCAGCTCTGGAAACACCATATATTTT
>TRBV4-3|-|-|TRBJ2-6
CASSQDFGTFHSGANVLTF
TGCGCCAGCAGCCAAGATTTCGGGACATTCCACTCTGGGGCCAACGTCCTGACTTTC
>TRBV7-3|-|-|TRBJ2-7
CASSVTFPSEQYF
TGTGCCAGCAGCGTGACTTTCCCTAGCGAGCAGTACTTC
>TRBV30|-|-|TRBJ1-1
CAWSPGHLNTEAFF
TGTGCCTGGAGTCCGGGACATCTGAACACTGAAGCTTTCTTT
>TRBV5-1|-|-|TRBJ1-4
CASSPGGSNEKLFF
TGCGCCAGCAGCCCGGGGGGGTCTAATGAAAAACTGTTTTTT
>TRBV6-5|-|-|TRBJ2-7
CASRQGYEQYF
TGTGCCAGCAGACAGGGATACGAGCAGTACTTC
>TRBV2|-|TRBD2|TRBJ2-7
CASSGDSGGEQYF
TGTGCCAGCAGTGGGGACAGCGGGGGGGAACAGTACTTC
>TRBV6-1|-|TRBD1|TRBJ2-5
CASSSDRGVAQYF
TGTGCCAGCAGTTCTGACAGGGGGGTGGCCCAGTACTTC
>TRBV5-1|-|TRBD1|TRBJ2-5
CASRDRGAMGTQYF
TGCGCCAGCAGAGACAGGGGAGCGATGGGGACCCAGTACTTC
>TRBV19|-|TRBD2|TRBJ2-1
CASSIDSPPRGWNEQFF
TGTGCCAGTAGTATAGATTCACCCCCGCGGGGGTGGAATGAGCAGTTCTTC
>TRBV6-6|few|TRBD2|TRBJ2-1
CASGNEAGTSGFEQFF
TGTGCCAGCGGTAACGAAGCCGGGACTAGCGGGTTTGAGCAGTTCTTC
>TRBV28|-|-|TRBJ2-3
CASITTGTDTQYF
TGTGCCAGCATCACAACAGGAACAGATACGCAGTATTTT
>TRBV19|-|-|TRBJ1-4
CASTPTGRGEKLFF
TGTGCCAGTACCCCGACCGGCCGCGGCGAAAAACTGTTTTTT
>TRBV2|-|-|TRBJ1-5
CASSEGTVLNQPQHF
TGTGCCAGCAGTGAAGGGACAGTCTTAAATCAGCCCCAGCATTTT
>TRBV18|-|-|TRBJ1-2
CASSPSVEAYYGYTF
TGTGCCAGCTCACCATCGGTAGAGGCCTACTATGGCTACACCTTC
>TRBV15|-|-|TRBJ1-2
CATSRGQVDGGYTF
TGTGCCACCAGCAGAGGACAGGTGGACGGGGGCTACACCTTC
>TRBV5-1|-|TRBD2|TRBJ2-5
CASSLSGLAGGWETQYF
TGCGCCAGCAGCTTGTCCGGACTAGCGGGGGGATGGGAGACCCAGTACTTC
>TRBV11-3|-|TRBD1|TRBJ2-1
CASSPTGINEQFF
TGTGCCAGCAGCCCGACAGGGATTAATGAGCAGTTCTTC
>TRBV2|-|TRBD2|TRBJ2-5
CATNSGLLQETQYF
TGTGCCACCAATAGCGGGCTGCTTCAAGAGACCCAGTACTTC
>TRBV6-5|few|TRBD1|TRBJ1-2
CASSPQGAYYGYTF
TGTGCCAGCAGTCCACAGGGGGCGTACTATGGCTACACCTTC
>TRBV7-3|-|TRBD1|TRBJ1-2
CASSLESGGGYTF
TGTGCCAGCAGCTTAGAATCAGGGGGCGGCTACACCTTC
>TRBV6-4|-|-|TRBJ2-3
CASSDGGAPDTQYF
TGTGCCAGCAGTGACGGGGGGGCCCCAGATACGCAGTATTTT
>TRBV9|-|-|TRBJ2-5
CASSFTWTVQETQYF
TGTGCCAGCAGCTTCACTTGGACTGTCCAAGAGACCCAGTACTTC
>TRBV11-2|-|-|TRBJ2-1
CASSFQATKVYEQFF
TGTGCCAGCAGCTTTCAGGCCACCAAGGTCTATGAGCAGTTCTTC
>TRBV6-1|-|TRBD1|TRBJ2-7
CASGPGQGAYEQYF
TGTGCCAGCGGGCCGGGACAGGGGGCCTACGAGCAGTACTTC
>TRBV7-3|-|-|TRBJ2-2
CASSLVANTGELFF
TGTGCCAGCAGCTTAGTAGCGAACACCGGGGAGCTGTTTTTT
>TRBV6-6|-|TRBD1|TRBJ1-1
CASRATGVYTEAFF
TGTGCCAGCAGAGCGACAGGGGTGTACACTGAAGCTTTCTTT
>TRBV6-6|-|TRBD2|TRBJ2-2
CASSATSVGELFF
TGTGCCAGCAGTGCAACTAGCGTGGGGGAGCTGTTTTTT
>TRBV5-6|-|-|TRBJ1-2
CASSFSGKGRGGYGYTF
TGTGCCAGCAGCTTTTCGGGAAAGGGACGGGGAGGCTATGGCTACACCTTC
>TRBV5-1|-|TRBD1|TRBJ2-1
CASSLTSGQGRGEQFF
TGCGCCAGCAGCTTAACGTCTGGACAGGGACGAGGGGAGCAGTTCTTC
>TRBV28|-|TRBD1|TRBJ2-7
CASSPGQASYEQYF
TGTGCCAGCAGTCCGGGACAGGCCTCCTACGAGCAGTACTTC
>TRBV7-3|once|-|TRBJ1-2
CASSLDPGRYGYTF
TGTGCCAGCAGCTTAGACCCAGGGAGGTATGGCTACACCTTC
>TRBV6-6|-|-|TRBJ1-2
CASCSRGGVDGYGYTF
TGTGCCAGCTGCTCTCGGGGGGGGGTCGACGGATATGGCTACACCTTC
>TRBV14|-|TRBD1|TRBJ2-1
CASSHTMTGGRNEQFF
TGTGCCAGCAGCCACACTATGACAGGGGGCAGGAATGAGCAGTTCTTC
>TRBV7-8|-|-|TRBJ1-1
CASSHRNTEAFF
TGTGCCAGCAGCCACAGGAACACTGAAGCTTTCTTT
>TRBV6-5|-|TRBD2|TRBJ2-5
CASSYTAGTQETQYF
TGTGCCAGCAGTTACACAGCGGGGACCCAAGAGACCCAGTACTTC
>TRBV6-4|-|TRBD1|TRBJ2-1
CASSDSEQGTYNEQFF
TGTGCCAGCAGTGACTCGGAACAGGGGACCTACAATGAGCAGTTCTTC
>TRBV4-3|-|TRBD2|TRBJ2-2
CASSQEGTSGGRTGELFF
TGCGCCAGCAGCCAAGAAGGGACTAGCGGGGGGCGCACCGGGGAGCTGTTTTTT
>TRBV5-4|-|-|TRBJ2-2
CASSLGRITGELFF
TGTGCCAGCAGCTTGGGCAGAATAACCGGGGAGCTGTTTTTT
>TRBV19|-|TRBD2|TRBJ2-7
CASSSGGHSYEQYF
TGTGCCAGTAGTAGCGGGGGGCATTCCTACGAGCAGTACTTC
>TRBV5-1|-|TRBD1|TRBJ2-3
CASSPGQGWTDTQYF
TGCGCCAGCAGCCCAGGACAGGGATGGACAGATACGCAGTATTTT
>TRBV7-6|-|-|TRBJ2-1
CASSLGPPVAEQFF
TGTGCCAGCAGCTTAGGGCCCCCCGTCGCTGAGCAGTTCTTC